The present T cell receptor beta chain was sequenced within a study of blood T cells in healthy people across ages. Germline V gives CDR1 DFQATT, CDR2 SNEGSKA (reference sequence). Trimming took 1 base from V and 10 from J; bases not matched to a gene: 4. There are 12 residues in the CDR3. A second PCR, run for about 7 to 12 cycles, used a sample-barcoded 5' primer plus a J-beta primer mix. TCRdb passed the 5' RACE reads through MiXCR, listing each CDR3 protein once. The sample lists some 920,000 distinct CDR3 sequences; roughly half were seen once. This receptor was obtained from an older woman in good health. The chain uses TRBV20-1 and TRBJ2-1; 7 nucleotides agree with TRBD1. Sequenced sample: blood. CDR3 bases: TGCAGTGCTAGAGTATGGGACAGCGAGCAGTTCTTC. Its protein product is CSARVWDSEQFF.